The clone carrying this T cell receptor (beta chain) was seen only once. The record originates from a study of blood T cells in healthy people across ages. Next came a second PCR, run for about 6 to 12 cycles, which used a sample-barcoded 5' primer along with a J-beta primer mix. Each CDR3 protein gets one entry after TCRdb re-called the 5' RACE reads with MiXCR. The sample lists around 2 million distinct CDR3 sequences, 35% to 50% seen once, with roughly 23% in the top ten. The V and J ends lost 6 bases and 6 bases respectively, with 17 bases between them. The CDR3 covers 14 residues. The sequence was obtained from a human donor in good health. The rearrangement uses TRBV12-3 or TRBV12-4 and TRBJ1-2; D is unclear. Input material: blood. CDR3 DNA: TGTGCCAGCAGCCAGCAGGCGGCATGGAATGGCTACACCTTC. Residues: CASSQQAAWNGYTF.